This T cell receptor beta chain was recorded in a study of OX40 agonist ivuxolimab in advanced cancers. The protocol was immunoSEQ multiplex PCR, while the TCRdb copy is restricted to in-frame clones and leaves out a portion. The sample includes about 68,000 clones, 70% to 85% of them seen just once. With 2 bases removed from V and 5 bases from J, the gap between germline ends came to 22 bases. The germline V gene encodes CDR1 SGHRS and CDR2 YFSETQ. The CDR3 contains 17 residues. This chain uses TRBV5-1 with TRBJ2-5, with D possibly being TRBD1 (6 bases). Sequencing used CD4+ or CD8+ T cells sorted from blood, obtained in a trial of the OX40 agonist ivuxolimab. The sequence derives from an adult with an advanced solid tumor such as melanoma, head and neck, liver or kidney cancer. The CDR3 bases are TGCGCCAGCAGCTTTGACGTGGGGGCGAGAGACGTTGAGACCCAGTACTTC. Protein product: CASSFDVGARDVETQYF. The variable domain in full, with the rest retrieved from reference TRBV5-1 and TRBJ2-5, is KAGVTQTPRYLIKTRGQQVTLSCSPISGHRSVSWYQQTPGQGLQFLFEYFSETQRNKGNFPGRFSGRQFSNSRSEMNVSTLELGDSALYLCASSFDVGARDVETQYFGPGTRLLVL.